The 21 T cell receptor beta chains reported below all come from one sample, sequenced in a study of blood T cell repertoires in COVID-19. Libraries were prepared by immunoSEQ multiplex PCR; TCRdb keeps only in-frame clonotypes and omits some of them. The table shows 250,000 to 350,000 clones, with about nine tenths occurring only once. Sequenced sample: peripheral blood. The receptors stem from a woman in her thirties with active or convalescent COVID-19.

The V call is TRBV6-2 or TRBV6-3, the J call TRBJ1-6; 8 nucleotides line up with TRBD1. The CDR3 covers 16 residues. With 2 bases clipped from V and 7 bases from J, the junction kept 7 bases outside the gene matches. CDR1 is MNHEY, CDR2 SVGEGT, per germline. As DNA, the CDR3 is TGTGCCAGCAGTTACCCTCCGGACAGGGTAAATTCACCCCTCCACTTT. Protein sequence: CASSYPPDRVNSPLHF.

This chain joins TRBV4-2 and TRBJ1-4; weak D call: TRBD1 (5 bases). Germline CDR1 LGHNA, CDR2 YNFKEQ. This CDR3 has 15 residues. V dropped 4 bases and J dropped 2 bases, with 11 bases sitting between them. The CDR3 sequence is CASSPPGRTNEKLFF. CDR3 coding DNA: TGTGCCAGCAGCCCCCCAGGGAGGACTAATGAAAAACTGTTTTTT.

This clone has just one count. V and J are TRBV18 and TRBJ1-5, with 7 positions matching TRBD1. Germline CDR1 is KGHSH and CDR2 is LQKENI. The CDR3 runs 15 residues. V shed 3 bases and J 5 bases; nucleotides not matched to a gene: 7. The CDR3 DNA is TGTGCCAGCTCACCGGCCGGAGGGGGCTATCAGCCCCAGCATTTT. Protein sequence: CASSPAGGGYQPQHF.

The chain recombines TRBV4-2 with TRBJ1-2, with TRBD1 matching over 8 bases. The J segment lost 4 bases and the V segment lost 4 bases, leaving 8 bases of the junction unmatched. CDR1 and CDR2 from the germline V gene are LGHNA and YNFKEQ. The CDR3 length is 15 residues. The chain's CDR3 is CASSRDRGSVYGYTF. In DNA, the CDR3 is TGTGCCAGCAGCCGCGACAGGGGCTCAGTCTATGGCTACACCTTC.

In DNA form, the CDR3 reads TGTGCCAGCAGCCAAGAAGATTGGCGGGACGAAGCTTTCTTT. Translation gives CASSQEDWRDEAFF. This chain connects TRBV3-1 (or the pseudogene TRBV3-2) to TRBJ1-1, with D maybe TRBD1 (5 bases). Deletions cut 0 bases from V and 8 bases from J, with 13 bases between. The CDR3 is 14 amino acids. The germline V gene encodes CDR1 LGHDT and CDR2 YNNKEL (reference sequence).

This CDR3 is CSVRNRDRLKDTQYF. The CDR3 bases are TGCAGCGTACGTAACCGGGACAGGTTGAAAGATACGCAGTATTTT. The V gene is TRBV29-1, the J gene TRBJ2-3; 8 bases match TRBD1. Per germline, CDR1 SQVTM and CDR2 ANQGSEA. The CDR3 has 15 residues. Trimming took 6 bases from V and 5 from J; bases not matched to a gene: 13.

This clone has just a few counts. The V and J genes are TRBV6-2 or TRBV6-3 and TRBJ1-2, with D uncertain. Germline CDR1 MNHEY, CDR2 SVGEGT. V shed 6 bases and J shed 0 bases, with 14 bases lying between them. This CDR3 region has 15 residues. The CDR3 spells CASSLGAGANYGYTF. As DNA, the CDR3 is TGTGCCAGCAGCCTAGGAGCCGGAGCTAACTATGGCTACACCTTC.

As concerns this clone: A read error may produce the germline difference seen at one junction end. The genes are TRBV7-3 and TRBJ2-2, with 12 bases identical to TRBD2. Germline loops: CDR1 SGHTA, CDR2 FQGTGA. The CDR3 covers 16 residues. The CDR3 is CASSTSGGLNSGELFF. The CDR3 nucleotides are TGTGCCAGCAGCACTAGCGGGGGGTTGAACAGCGGGGAGCTGTTTTTT.

The chain carries TRBV19 and TRBJ2-3, with D unresolved. There are 13 residues in the CDR3. V was clipped by 7 bases and J by 1 base, with 9 bases between them. Germline CDR1 is LNHDA and CDR2 is SQIVND (reference sequence). The DNA for the CDR3 is TGTGCCAGTAATAGCAGAGGCACAGATACGCAGTATTTT. Its protein product is CASNSRGTDTQYF.

The chain carries TRBV7-2 and TRBJ2-7; 7 nucleotides line up with TRBD2. The V gene's germline CDR1 is SGHTA and CDR2 FQGNSA. V was pared by 1 base and J by 0 bases, with 0 bases of the junction left unmatched. The CDR3 extends over 14 amino acids. Here the CDR3 DNA reads TGTGCCAGCAGCTTAGAGCGGGACTCCTACGAGCAGTACTTC. It yields the protein CASSLERDSYEQYF.

The CDR3 DNA is TGTGCCAGCAGCCAACAGCACGGGCTAGCGGGGACAGATACGCAGTATTTT. Its protein product is CASSQQHGLAGTDTQYF. V usage is TRBV14 and J usage is TRBJ2-3, with 9 bases aligning to TRBD2. The germline V gene has CDR1 SGHDN and CDR2 FVKESK. This CDR3 is built from 17 residues. V was clipped by 2 bases and J by 3 bases; unmatched bases: 9. The complete variable domain, with remaining parts taken from reference TRBV14 and TRBJ2-3, reads EAGVTQFPSHSVIEKGQTVTLRCDPISGHDNLYWYRRVMGKEIKFLLHFVKESKQDESGMPNNRFLAERTGGTYSTLKVQPAELEDSGVYFCASSQQHGLAGTDTQYFGPGTRLTVL.

This chain uses TRBV28 with TRBJ2-3; 9 bases align to TRBD2. The CDR3 has 15 amino acids. Germline CDR1 MDHEN, CDR2 SYDVKM. After removal of 3 bases from V and 6 bases from J, the junction contained 7 bases not matched to a gene. The CDR3 sequence: CASSLGTSNTDTQYF. DNA for the CDR3: TGTGCCAGCAGTTTGGGGACTAGCAACACTGATACGCAGTATTTT.

This CDR3 is CASSLGWSNTDTQYF. In nucleotides, the CDR3 is TGCGCCAGCAGCTTGGGGTGGAGCAACACAGATACGCAGTATTTT. This chain joins TRBV5-1 and TRBJ2-3; D is uncertain. This CDR3 is built from 15 residues. Trimming cost V 0 bases and J 2 bases, with 10 bases left between them. Looked up from germline, CDR1 is SGHRS and CDR2 is YFSETQ.

In its sample, this clone was seen once. The CDR3 spells CAWKEDRNYGYTF. As DNA, the CDR3 is TGTGCCTGGAAGGAGGACAGGAACTATGGCTACACCTTC. The V and J genes are TRBV30 and TRBJ1-2, with 7 positions matching TRBD1. Germline CDR1 GTSNPN, CDR2 SVGIG (reference sequence). The CDR3 loop spans 13 amino acids. After removal of 4 bases from V and 2 bases from J, the junction contained 4 bases not matched to a gene.

This clone was recorded only once. The V call is TRBV15, the J call TRBJ2-1; TRBD2 is a possible D gene (6 bases). The V gene lost 3 bases and the J gene lost 5 bases, with 20 bases spanning the gap. The germline gives CDR1 LNHNV, CDR2 YYDKDF (reference sequence). This CDR3 has 17 residues. DNA of the CDR3: TGTGCCACCAGCAGGGGCCGTGGACGCGGGGCCCACAATGAGCAGTTCTTC. This translates into CATSRGRGRGAHNEQFF.

The V gene is TRBV9, the J gene TRBJ1-6; D not resolved. This CDR3 comprises 15 residues. Between the trimmed V and J ends, which lost 0 bases and 6 bases, there was a span of 10 bases. Looked up from germline, CDR1 is SGDLS and CDR2 is YYNGEE. CDR3 sequence reads: CASSVAKGSNSPLHF. DNA for the CDR3: TGTGCCAGCAGCGTAGCCAAAGGGAGTAATTCACCCCTCCACTTT.

The chain links TRBV7-3 to TRBJ2-3, with TRBD2 matching 8 bases. The CDR3 length is 17 residues. V lost 5 bases, J lost 0 bases, and 10 bases stayed unmatched. Germline V lookup: CDR1 SGHTA, CDR2 FQGTGA. The CDR3 sequence is CASSLYIAGPSTDTQYF. The CDR3 DNA reads as TGTGCCAGCAGCCTCTATATAGCGGGGCCTAGCACAGATACGCAGTATTTT.

The chain uses TRBV18 and TRBJ2-1; D gene ambiguous. In germline, CDR1 is KGHSH, CDR2 LQKENI. V lost 6 bases, J lost 2 bases, and 14 bases lay in between. The CDR3 runs to 15 residues. CDR3 nucleotide sequence: TGTGCCAGCTCGAACTCGAGAGGTGCCTACAATGAGCAGTTCTTC. Its protein product is CASSNSRGAYNEQFF.

The chain joins TRBV27 to TRBJ1-2; 8 nucleotides align to TRBD1. The germline gives CDR1 MNHEY, CDR2 SMNVEV (reference sequence). V was pared by 3 bases and J by 5 bases, with 5 bases of the junction left unmatched. There are 14 residues in the CDR3. This CDR3 reads CASSLAGGKYGYTF. The CDR3 coding sequence is TGTGCCAGCAGTTTGGCAGGGGGCAAATATGGCTACACCTTC.

This clone was seen only once. This rearrangement joins TRBV4-1 to TRBJ1-1, with D possibly TRBD1 on 5 matching bases. CDR1 is MGHRA and CDR2 is YSYEKL in the germline V gene. The CDR3 spans 15 residues. V was pared by 0 bases and J by 2 bases, with 10 bases between. The CDR3 loop is CASSQERGPNTEAFF. The CDR3 DNA reads TGCGCCAGCAGCCAAGAAAGGGGCCCTAACACTGAAGCTTTCTTT.

This clone was seen only a few times. The rearrangement links TRBV6-2 or TRBV6-3 to TRBJ1-5, with TRBD1 matching over 9 bases. The CDR3 has 16 amino acids. The germline CDR1 and CDR2 sequences are MNHEY and SVGEGT. After removal of 4 bases from V and 1 base from J, the junction contained 5 bases not matched to a gene. The CDR3 bases are TGTGCCAGCAGTTCCCCGGACAGGGGAAGCAATCAGCCCCAGCATTTT. This gives the protein CASSSPDRGSNQPQHF.